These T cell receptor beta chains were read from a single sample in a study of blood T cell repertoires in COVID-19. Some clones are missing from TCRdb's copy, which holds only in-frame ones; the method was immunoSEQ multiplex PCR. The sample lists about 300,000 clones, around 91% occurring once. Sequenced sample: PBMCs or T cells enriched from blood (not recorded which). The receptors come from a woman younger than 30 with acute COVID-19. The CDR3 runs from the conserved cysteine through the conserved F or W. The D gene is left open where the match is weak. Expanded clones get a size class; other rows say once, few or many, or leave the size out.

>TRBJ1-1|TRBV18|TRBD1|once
CASSPLDRGGSTEAFF
TGTGCCAGCTCACCACTGGACAGGGGAGGGAGCACTGAAGCTTTCTTT
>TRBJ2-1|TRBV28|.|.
CASKGGQGSYNEQFF
TGTGCCAGCAAGGGGGGGCAGGGCTCCTACAATGAGCAGTTCTTC
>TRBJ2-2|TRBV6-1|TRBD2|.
CASSDSAGGTGELFF
TGTGCCAGCAGTGATAGCGCGGGAGGGACCGGGGAGCTGTTTTTT
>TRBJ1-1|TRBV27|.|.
CASRTPIKAEAFF
TGTGCCAGCAGGACACCAATAAAGGCTGAAGCTTTCTTT
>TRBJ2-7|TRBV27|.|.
CASSLGWQASWNEQYF
TGTGCCAGCAGTTTGGGTTGGCAGGCCTCCTGGAACGAGCAGTACTTC
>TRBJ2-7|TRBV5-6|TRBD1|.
CASSFPGTGGIYEQYF
TGTGCCAGCAGCTTTCCCGGGACAGGGGGCATCTACGAGCAGTACTTC
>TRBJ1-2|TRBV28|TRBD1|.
CASSFSRDRLAYGYTF
TGTGCCAGCAGTTTTAGCCGGGACAGGCTAGCCTATGGCTACACCTTC
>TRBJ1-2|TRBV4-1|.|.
CASSQDQVNYGYTF
TGCGCCAGCAGCCAAGATCAGGTGAACTATGGCTACACCTTC
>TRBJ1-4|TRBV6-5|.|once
CASSKARGDEKLFF
TGTGCCAGCAGCAAAGCCCGGGGGGATGAAAAACTGTTTTTT
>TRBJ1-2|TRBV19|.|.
CASSPRDRWYGYTF
TGTGCCAGTAGTCCCAGAGACAGGTGGTATGGCTACACCTTC
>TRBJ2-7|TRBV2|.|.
CASTNLDEQYF
TGTGCCAGCACTAATTTAGACGAGCAGTACTTC
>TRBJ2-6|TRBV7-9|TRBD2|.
CASSLRGSGREGANVLTF
TGTGCCAGCAGCCTCCGGGGTAGCGGGAGGGAGGGGGCCAACGTCCTGACTTTC
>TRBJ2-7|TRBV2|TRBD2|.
CASPSGRGVYEQYF
TGTGCCAGCCCTAGCGGGAGGGGGGTGTACGAGCAGTACTTC
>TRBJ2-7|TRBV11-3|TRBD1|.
CASSLRDRDSYEQYF
TGTGCCAGCAGCTTAAGGGACAGGGACTCCTACGAGCAGTACTTC
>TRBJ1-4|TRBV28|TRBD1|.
CASSPGDSNEKLFF
TGTGCCAGCAGTCCAGGGGACAGTAATGAAAAACTGTTTTTT
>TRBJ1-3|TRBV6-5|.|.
CASTKGRDSGNTIYF
TGTGCCAGCACCAAAGGCAGGGACTCTGGAAACACCATATATTTT
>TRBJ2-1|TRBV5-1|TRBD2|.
CASSTSGSDEQFF
TGCGCCAGCAGCACTAGCGGGAGCGATGAGCAGTTCTTC
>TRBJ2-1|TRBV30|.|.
CAWSVRSLEQFF
TGTGCCTGGAGTGTACGGAGTCTTGAGCAGTTCTTC
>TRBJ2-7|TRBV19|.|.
CASSIDSYEQYF
TGTGCCAGTAGTATCGACAGCTACGAGCAGTACTTC
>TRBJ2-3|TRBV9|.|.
CASSVGPDTQYF
TGTGCCAGCAGCGTAGGGCCAGATACGCAGTATTTT
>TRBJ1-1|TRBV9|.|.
CASSTQVSAEAFF
TGTGCCAGCAGCACACAGGTTTCGGCTGAAGCTTTCTTT
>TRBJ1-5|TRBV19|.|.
CASSPTVNQPQHF
TGTGCCAGTAGTCCGACAGTCAATCAGCCCCAGCATTTT
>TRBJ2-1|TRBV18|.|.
CASSPWAVLPYNEQFF
TGTGCCAGCTCACCATGGGCCGTCTTACCCTACAATGAGCAGTTCTTC
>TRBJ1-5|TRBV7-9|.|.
CASSSMVGDQPQHF
TGTGCCAGCAGCTCCATGGTCGGGGATCAGCCCCAGCATTTT
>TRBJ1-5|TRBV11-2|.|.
CASSLGGYSNQPQHF
TGTGCCAGCAGCTTAGGAGGGTATAGCAATCAGCCCCAGCATTTT
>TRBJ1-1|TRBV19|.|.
CASTAGGTEAFF
TGTGCCAGTACTGCGGGAGGCACTGAAGCTTTCTTT